This T cell receptor (beta chain) was sequenced for a study of cytomegalovirus exposure and HLA in healthy donors. PCR amplification relied on 60 Vbeta primers (plus 13 Jbeta primers). Data came from immunoSEQ multiplex PCR; TCRdb stores just in-frame clones and leaves some out. This table lists tens of thousands of clones. Germline assignment: CDR1 SGDLS and CDR2 YYNGEE. CDR3 length: 13 residues. The V gene lost 3 bases and the J gene lost 4 bases, with 9 bases spanning the gap. The chain combines TRBV9 with TRBJ2-3; the D gene is possibly TRBD2 (6 bases). This sequence originates from a woman aged 60 to 75 in good health and CMV-seronegative. Input material: PBMCs. The CDR3 sequence: CASSASGSDTQYF. The CDR3 nucleotides read TGTGCCAGCAGCGCCAGCGGGTCAGATACGCAGTATTTT.